This T cell receptor (beta chain) emerged from a study of molecular identifiers for immune sequencing clone quantification. There are a few counts of this clonotype. Antigen unknown. TCRdb fed the PCR reads into MiXCR, producing one record per CDR3 protein. The sample carries about 40,000 distinct CDR3 sequences, approximately 18% recorded once. Study-level findings and limits: Barcode sharing among identical TCR molecules could make large clones appear smaller.

This CDR3 is 17 amino acids long. Trimming took 6 bases from V and 7 from J; bases not matched to a gene: 21. Germline CDR1 and CDR2: DFQATT and SNEGSKA (reference sequence). This receptor was identified in a human donor in good health. Some libraries in this study had Jurkat cell RNA spiked in. This sequence joins TRBV20-1 and TRBJ2-1, with 7 bases that match TRBD2. Sequencing used naive CD8+ T cells from blood, with Jurkat cell RNA spiked in. Subset of the sample: FACS-sorted CD8+CD4-CCR7+CD45RA+ naive T cells. The chain's CDR3 is CSAAGLTSDLTKNEQFF. The CDR3 DNA follows: TGCAGTGCAGCGGGACTGACTTCAGATCTTACAAAAAATGAGCAGTTCTTC.